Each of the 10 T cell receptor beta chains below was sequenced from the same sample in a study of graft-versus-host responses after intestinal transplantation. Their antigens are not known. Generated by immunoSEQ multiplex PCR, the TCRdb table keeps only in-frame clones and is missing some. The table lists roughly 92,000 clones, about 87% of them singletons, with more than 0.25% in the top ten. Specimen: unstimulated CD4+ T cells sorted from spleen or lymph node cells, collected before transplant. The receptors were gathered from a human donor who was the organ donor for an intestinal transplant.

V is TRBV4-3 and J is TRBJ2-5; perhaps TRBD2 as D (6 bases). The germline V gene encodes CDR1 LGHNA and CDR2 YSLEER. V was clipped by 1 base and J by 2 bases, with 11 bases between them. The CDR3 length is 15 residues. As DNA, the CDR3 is TGCGCCAGCAGCCAAGGGGCCGGGACTCAAGAGACCCAGTACTTC. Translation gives CASSQGAGTQETQYF.

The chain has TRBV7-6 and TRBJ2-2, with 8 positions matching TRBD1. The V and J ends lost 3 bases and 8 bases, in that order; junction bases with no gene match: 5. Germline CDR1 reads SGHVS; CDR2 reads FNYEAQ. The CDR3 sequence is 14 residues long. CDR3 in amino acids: CASSLDREIGELFF. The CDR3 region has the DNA TGTGCCAGCAGCTTGGACAGGGAAATAGGGGAGCTGTTTTTT. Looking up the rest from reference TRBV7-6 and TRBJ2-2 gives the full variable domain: GAGVSQSPRYKVTKRGQDVALRCDPISGHVSLYWYRQALGQGPEFLTYFNYEAQQDKSGLPNDRFSAERPEGSISTLTIQRTEQRDSAMYRCASSLDREIGELFFGEGSRLTVL.

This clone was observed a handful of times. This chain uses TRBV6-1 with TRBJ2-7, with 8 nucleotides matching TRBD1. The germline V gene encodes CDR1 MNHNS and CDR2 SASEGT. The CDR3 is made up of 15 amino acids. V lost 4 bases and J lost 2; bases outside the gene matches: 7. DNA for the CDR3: TGTGCCAGCAGTGGACACCGGGACAGGACCTACGAGCAGTACTTC. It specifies CASSGHRDRTYEQYF.

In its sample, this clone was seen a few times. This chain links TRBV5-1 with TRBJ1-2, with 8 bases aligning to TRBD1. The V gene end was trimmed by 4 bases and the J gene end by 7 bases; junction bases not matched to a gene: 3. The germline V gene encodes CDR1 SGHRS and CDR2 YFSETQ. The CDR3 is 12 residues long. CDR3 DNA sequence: TGCGCCAGCAGCGGGGACAGGTCTGGCTACACCTTC. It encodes CASSGDRSGYTF.

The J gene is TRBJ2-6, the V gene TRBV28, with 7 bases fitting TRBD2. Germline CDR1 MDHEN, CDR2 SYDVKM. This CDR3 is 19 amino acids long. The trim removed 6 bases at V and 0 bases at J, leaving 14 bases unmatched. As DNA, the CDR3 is TGTGCCAGCAGCCGGGGGGAGATTCCCAGATCCTCTGGGGCCAACGTCCTGACTTTC. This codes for CASSRGEIPRSSGANVLTF.

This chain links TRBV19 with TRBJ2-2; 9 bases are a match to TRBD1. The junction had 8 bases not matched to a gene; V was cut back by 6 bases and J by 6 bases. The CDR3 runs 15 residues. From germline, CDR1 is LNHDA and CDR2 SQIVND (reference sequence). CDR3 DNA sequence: TGTGCCAGTAGCATGCTGACAGGGGGGTCCGGGGAGCTGTTTTTT. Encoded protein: CASSMLTGGSGELFF.

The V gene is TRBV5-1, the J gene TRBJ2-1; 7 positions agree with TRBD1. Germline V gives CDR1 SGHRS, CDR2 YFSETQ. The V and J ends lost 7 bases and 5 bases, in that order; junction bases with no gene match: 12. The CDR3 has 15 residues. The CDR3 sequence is CASRLPRQGDNEQFF. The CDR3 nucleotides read TGCGCCAGCCGATTACCTAGACAGGGTGACAATGAGCAGTTCTTC.

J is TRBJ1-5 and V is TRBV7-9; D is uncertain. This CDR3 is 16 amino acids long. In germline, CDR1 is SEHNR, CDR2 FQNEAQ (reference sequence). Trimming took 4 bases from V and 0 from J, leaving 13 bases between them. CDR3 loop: CASSSNNAGSNQPQHF. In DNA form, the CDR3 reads TGTGCCAGCAGCTCCAACAACGCGGGTAGCAATCAGCCCCAGCATTTT.

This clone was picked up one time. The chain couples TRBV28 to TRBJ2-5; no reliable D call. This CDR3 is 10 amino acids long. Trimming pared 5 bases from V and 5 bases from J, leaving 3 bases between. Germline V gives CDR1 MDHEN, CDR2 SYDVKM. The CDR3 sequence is CASSRETQYF. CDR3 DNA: TGTGCCAGCAGTCGTGAGACCCAGTACTTC.

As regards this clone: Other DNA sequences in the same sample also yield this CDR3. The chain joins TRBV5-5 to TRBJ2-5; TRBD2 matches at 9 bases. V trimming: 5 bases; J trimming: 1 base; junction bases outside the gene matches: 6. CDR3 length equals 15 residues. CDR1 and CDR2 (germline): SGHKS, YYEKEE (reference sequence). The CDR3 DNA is TGTGCCAGCAGTTCCCTACTAGCGGGCCAAGAGACCCAGTACTTC. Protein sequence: CASSSLLAGQETQYF.